This is a list of T cell receptor beta chains from one sample in a study of blood T cell repertoires in COVID-19. TCRdb's copy holds only in-frame clones and misses some; the assay was immunoSEQ multiplex PCR. The table has 150,000 to 200,000 clones, approximately 86% seen once. The sequenced material came from peripheral blood. All receptors come from a woman in her thirties with active or convalescent COVID-19. CDR3s leave out the opening cysteine and the closing phenylalanine or tryptophan. Fields, in order: D gene, V gene, CDR3 length, clone size, J gene, CDR3 protein. The D gene is left open where the match is weak. Part of the rows lack a size; the others show once, few, many or a class for expanded clones.

TRBD2	TRBV5-1	11	-	TRBJ2-1	ASSLSSGNEQF
-	TRBV7-2	11	-	TRBJ2-7	ASSPSLAYEQY
-	TRBV7-9	10	-	TRBJ1-2	ASSREFYGYT
-	TRBV12-2	13	-	TRBJ1-5	ASLTLEAYNQPQH
-	TRBV3-1/TRBV3-2	12	-	TRBJ1-1	ASSQGQGFTEAF
-	TRBV20-1	10	-	TRBJ2-7	SASFGLDEQY
TRBD2	TRBV28	14	-	TRBJ2-7	ASSSSGSPISYEQY
TRBD1	TRBV27	11	-	TRBJ2-1	ASGQGTMNEQF
TRBD2	TRBV18	13	-	TRBJ2-3	ASSPPTSGRDTQY
TRBD2	TRBV19	12	-	TRBJ2-5	ASSIAGVRETQY
-	TRBV10-1	15	-	TRBJ1-1	ASSDTGIVGGNTEAF
TRBD2	TRBV7-6	15	-	TRBJ2-2	ASSSSSGFENTGELF
TRBD1	TRBV11-2	15	-	TRBJ1-2	ASSLDLFPFQGDGYT
TRBD1	TRBV24-1	13	once	TRBJ2-7	ATSDPRTGLNEQY
TRBD1	TRBV18	12	-	TRBJ1-2	ASSPDRANYGYT
TRBD2	TRBV29-1	14	-	TRBJ2-5	SVAPGLAGGKETQY
TRBD1	TRBV2	14	-	TRBJ1-2	ASSGFGTGPNYGYT
TRBD2	TRBV5-1	15	-	TRBJ2-3	ASSLAGTSLAGDTQY
-	TRBV3-1/TRBV3-2	13	-	TRBJ1-1	ASSQGFAGQSEAF
-	TRBV10-1	12	-	TRBJ1-1	ASSVGTGNTEAF
-	TRBV25-1	12	-	TRBJ2-3	ASSDYGPSDTQY
-	TRBV24-1	12	-	TRBJ2-3	ATSLGQSTDTQY
-	TRBV7-8	15	-	TRBJ1-2	ASHKSRGQAGTYGYT
-	TRBV2	10	-	TRBJ1-1	ATLGGGTEAF
TRBD1	TRBV6-5	12	-	TRBJ1-1	ASSYTGQGSPAF
-	TRBV11-1	11	once	TRBJ2-7	ASSLQRPYEQY
TRBD1	TRBV11-2	12	once	TRBJ2-7	ASSLAQGGHEQY
TRBD1	TRBV5-1	13	-	TRBJ2-5	ASSLEATGGKTQY
TRBD1	TRBV18	12	-	TRBJ2-7	ASSHWDRGVEQY
-	TRBV18	11	-	TRBJ1-5	ATNHGSNQPQH
-	TRBV12-3/TRBV12-4	11	few	TRBJ1-1	ASSLAQNTEAF
TRBD2	TRBV5-1	15	-	TRBJ2-5	ASSRGLAGGIEETQY
TRBD1	TRBV29-1	11	-	TRBJ1-1	SVVGTGGTEAF
-	TRBV27	13	once	TRBJ2-7	ASSLSPKGDYEQY
-	TRBV9	11	-	TRBJ1-1	ASSGEGRVRAF